The 32 T cell receptor beta chains reported below all come from one sample, sequenced in a study of vaccination and CD4 T cells after COVID-19. The Oncomine TCR Beta short-read assay generated sequence data from the DNA of cultured CD4+ T cells. TCRdb re-analysed the PCR reads in MiXCR, keeping a single row per CDR3 protein. The table has approximately 12,000 distinct CDR3 sequences, approximately 80% seen once. Their cognate antigens are unknown. Indicated treatment: 10-day PBMC culture with coronavirus spike peptide pools or control peptides (ViraFEST assay). The sequenced material came from CD4+ T cells from blood, cultured in vitro. These receptors all come from a human donor who had recovered from COVID-19.

This clonotype was recorded once. The CDR3 DNA reads as TGTGCCAGCAGCTTACGGCGGCACGACTCCTACGAGCAGTACTTC. This codes for CASSLRRHDSYEQYF. V usage is TRBV7-8 and J usage is TRBJ2-7; D unclear. Germline V gene data show CDR1 as SGHVS and CDR2 as FQNEAQ. V was clipped by 2 bases and J by 0 bases, with 11 bases between them. The CDR3 is made up of 15 amino acids.

This sequence joins TRBV21-1 and TRBJ1-2; the table assigns TRBD1, which was not confirmed against the DNA. TRBV21-1 is termed a pseudogene. CDR3 length equals 14 residues. CDR3 sequence: CASSSGGDIDGYTF. As DNA, the CDR3 is TGTGCCAGCAGCTCCGGCGGGGACATTGACGGCTACACCTTC.

Only a few counts were recorded for this clonotype. The V call is TRBV6-5, the J call TRBJ1-5; D possibly corresponds to TRBD1 (6 bases). V was clipped by 2 bases and J by 3 bases, with 17 bases between them. The germline V gene encodes CDR1 MNHEY and CDR2 SVGAGI. The CDR3 extends over 17 amino acids. This CDR3 reads CASSYNNGGRNNQPQHF. The CDR3 DNA sequence: TGTGCCAGCAGTTACAACAACGGGGGCCGGAACAATCAGCCCCAGCATTTT.

V is TRBV28 and J is TRBJ2-5; 13 bases match TRBD2. The length of the CDR3 is 17 residues. The germline gives CDR1 MDHEN, CDR2 SYDVKM. The J segment lost 5 bases and the V segment lost 5 bases, leaving 11 bases of the junction unmatched. CDR3 in DNA: TGTGCCAGCAGTCCCGGACTAGCGGGAGTCGGGGGGGAGACCCAGTACTTC. Amino acid sequence: CASSPGLAGVGGETQYF.

This sequence joins TRBV7-2 and TRBJ2-2; D assignment may be TRBD1 or TRBD2 (5 bases each). Trimming stripped 0 bases from V and 4 bases from J, with 9 bases between. Germline V gives CDR1 SGHTA, CDR2 FQGNSA. The CDR3 runs to 15 residues. Written as DNA, the CDR3 is TGTGCCAGCAGCTTAGCGGGACGTTCCACCGGGGAGCTGTTTTTT. This codes for CASSLAGRSTGELFF.

This sequence joins TRBV7-8 and TRBJ1-6; the match to TRBD1 covers 8 bases. The germline CDR1 and CDR2 sequences are SGHVS and FQNEAQ. CDR3 size: 16 residues. Trimming took 5 bases from V and 7 from J; bases not matched to a gene: 10. CDR3 sequence reads: CASSQPGQGGNSPLHF. The CDR3 region has the DNA TGTGCCAGCAGCCAACCCGGACAGGGTGGAAATTCACCCCTCCACTTT.

This chain connects TRBV20-1 to TRBJ1-3; D gene uncertain. Trimming removed 5 bases from V and 1 base from J, with 9 bases in between. The length of the CDR3 is 13 residues. Germline values: CDR1 DFQATT, CDR2 SNEGSKA (reference sequence). The CDR3 nucleotides read TGCAGTGCTTTGCCCCTGTCTGGAAACACCATATATTTT. It yields the protein CSALPLSGNTIYF.

The chain carries TRBV20-1 and TRBJ1-5; D is possibly TRBD1 (5 bases). CDR3 length: 13 amino acids. Trimming pared 3 bases from V and 7 bases from J, leaving 13 bases between. From germline, CDR1 is DFQATT and CDR2 SNEGSKA (reference sequence). The CDR3 sequence: CSARAEGWQPQHF. CDR3 nucleotide sequence: TGCAGTGCTAGGGCCGAGGGGTGGCAGCCCCAGCATTTT.

V is TRBV6-5 and J is TRBJ1-1; perhaps TRBD1 as D (6 bases). Trimming stripped 4 bases from V and 2 bases from J, with 14 bases between. The CDR3 spans 15 residues. From germline, CDR1 is MNHEY and CDR2 SVGAGI. DNA of the CDR3: TGTGCCAGCAGTTTCGCCCTCAGGGGTAACACTGAAGCTTTCTTT. It is translated as CASSFALRGNTEAFF.

V and J are TRBV6-1 and TRBJ1-5; 12 positions agree with TRBD1. CDR3 length: 14 amino acids. Losses at the gene ends were 6 bases for V and 3 bases for J; bases not matched to a gene: 0. Germline CDR1 is MNHNS and CDR2 is SASEGT. The CDR3 loop reads CASRGQGANQPQHF. CDR3 DNA sequence: TGTGCCAGCAGGGGACAGGGGGCCAATCAGCCCCAGCATTTT.

The chain recombines TRBV9 with TRBJ2-5; 11 nucleotides line up with TRBD2. V lost 2 bases, J lost 5 bases, and 2 bases stayed unmatched. Germline V CDR1 and CDR2: SGDLS, YYNGEE. The CDR3 length is 14 residues. The CDR3 DNA follows: TGTGCCAGCAGCGTTTCTAGCGGGAGGGAGACCCAGTACTTC. It yields the protein CASSVSSGRETQYF.

The rearrangement joins TRBV15 to TRBJ1-5; 7 bases map to TRBD1. Germline lookup yields CDR1 LNHNV and CDR2 YYDKDF (reference sequence). CDR3 size: 18 residues. J gave up 6 bases and V 1 base, and 15 bases lay outside the gene matches. The CDR3 region is CATSRGGGEGGGGQPQHF. CDR3 in DNA: TGTGCCACCAGCAGAGGTGGAGGGGAAGGGGGCGGTGGTCAGCCCCAGCATTTT.

This clonotype ranks as hyperexpanded. This chain uses TRBV20-1 with TRBJ2-7; maybe TRBD1 (6 bases). The CDR3 is 12 amino acids. In germline, CDR1 is DFQATT, CDR2 SNEGSKA (reference sequence). V was cut by 5 bases and J by 3 bases, with 11 bases left in between. The CDR3 DNA follows: TGCAGTGCTCCCGGGACACTCTACGAGCAGTACTTC. Translating gives CSAPGTLYEQYF.

The chain has TRBV7-9 and TRBJ1-2; perhaps TRBD1 as D (6 bases). Trimming removed 1 base at V and 6 bases at J, with 9 bases between. CDR3 length equals 13 residues. Germline V lookup: CDR1 SEHNR, CDR2 FQNEAQ (reference sequence). The CDR3 is CASSLVQGNGYTF. CDR3 in DNA: TGTGCCAGCAGCTTAGTACAGGGAAATGGCTACACCTTC. Full variable domain (missing parts from reference TRBV7-9 and TRBJ1-2): DTGVSQNPRHKITKRGQNVTFRCDPISEHNRLYWYRQTLGQGPEFLTYFQNEAQLEKSRLLSDRFSAERPKGSFSTLEIQRTEQGDSAMYLCASSLVQGNGYTFGSGTRLTVV.

The chain joins TRBV6-5 to TRBJ1-4; D perhaps matches TRBD1 (6 bases). The germline CDR1 and CDR2 sequences are MNHEY and SVGAGI. The length of the CDR3 is 15 residues. Trimming removed 0 bases at V and 4 bases at J, with 9 bases between. The CDR3 region has the DNA TGTGCCAGCAGTTACTCAGGGGGAATTAATGAAAAACTGTTTTTT. It is translated as CASSYSGGINEKLFF.

The chain has TRBV20-1 and TRBJ2-3, with 9 bases aligning to TRBD2. This CDR3 is built from 17 residues. V was pared by 0 bases and J by 2 bases, with 9 bases of the junction left unmatched. Germline CDR1 DFQATT, CDR2 SNEGSKA (reference sequence). The CDR3 loop is CSARDRASGTLTDTQYF. For the CDR3, the DNA is TGCAGTGCTAGAGATCGGGCTAGCGGGACACTCACAGATACGCAGTATTTT.

V and J are TRBV7-2 and TRBJ2-7; 14 bases align to TRBD2. Germline lookup yields CDR1 SGHTA and CDR2 FQGNSA. With 1 base clipped from V and 6 bases from J, the junction kept 5 bases outside the gene matches. This CDR3 has 16 residues. The CDR3 DNA follows: TGTGCCAGCAGCTTAGATAATGGACTAGCGGGAGGCGAGCAGTACTTC. It codes for CASSLDNGLAGGEQYF.

The J gene is TRBJ2-3, the V gene TRBV20-1, with TRBD2 as a possible D gene (6 bases). V was pared by 6 bases and J by 1 base, with 23 bases between. Germline V gene sequence: CDR1 DFQATT, CDR2 SNEGSKA (reference sequence). This CDR3 has 17 amino acids. The CDR3 nucleotides are TGCAGTGCCGACAAAGGATATCTAGCGACCCGCACAGATACGCAGTATTTT. It encodes CSADKGYLATRTDTQYF.

The chain couples TRBV28 to TRBJ1-2; 7 nucleotides line up with TRBD1. The germline V gene encodes CDR1 MDHEN and CDR2 SYDVKM. V dropped 5 bases and J dropped 2; count of bases not matched to a gene: 23. This CDR3 has 20 amino acids. The CDR3 coding sequence is TGTGCCAGCAGTAGCCTTCAACGCGCCAGGGGGGCTCGGCTAAACTATGGCTACACCTTC. Its protein is CASSSLQRARGARLNYGYTF.

The gene calls are TRBV20-1 and TRBJ2-2, with 10 bases that match TRBD1. Per the germline V gene, CDR1 is DFQATT and CDR2 is SNEGSKA (reference sequence). Trimming cost V 3 bases and J 4 bases; bases outside gene matches: 5. The CDR3 consists of 15 residues. DNA for the CDR3: TGCAGTGCTAGGGCCGGGACAGGGGTCACCGGGGAGCTGTTTTTT. Translating it yields CSARAGTGVTGELFF.

V gene TRBV7-6 combines with J gene TRBJ2-1; 8 bases match TRBD2. Per germline, CDR1 SGHVS and CDR2 FNYEAQ. Trimming at V came to 1 base and at J to 1 base, leaving 6 bases not matched to a gene. The CDR3 runs 17 residues. Written as DNA, the CDR3 is TGTGCCAGCAGCTTAGTTAGGAGCGGGGGATCCTACAATGAGCAGTTCTTC. Its translation is CASSLVRSGGSYNEQFF.

This sequence joins TRBV20-1 and TRBJ1-2; no clear D. Germline lookup yields CDR1 DFQATT and CDR2 SNEGSKA (reference sequence). This CDR3 has 10 residues. The V end was cut by 7 bases, the J end by 8 bases, with 11 bases between. CDR3: CSGSLTGYTF. The CDR3 DNA is TGCAGTGGGTCCCTGACGGGCTACACCTTC.

The chain couples TRBV2 to TRBJ2-6, with D possibly being TRBD1 (6 bases). V lost 5 bases to trimming and J lost 4 bases, with 18 bases between them. The germline V gene encodes CDR1 SNHLY and CDR2 FYNNEI. The CDR3 loop spans 17 amino acids. The DNA of the CDR3 is TGTGCCAGCAGTCTTGGACAGCTCCCTAGGGGGGCCAACGTCCTGACTTTC. Amino acid sequence: CASSLGQLPRGANVLTF. Using reference TRBV2 and TRBJ2-6 for the parts outside the CDR3, the full variable domain is EPEVTQTPSHQVTQMGQEVILRCVPISNHLYFYWYRQILGQKVEFLVSFYNNEISEKSEIFDDQFSVERPDGSNFTLKIRSTKLEDSAMYFCASSLGQLPRGANVLTFGAGSRLTVL.

This clonotype was seen once. The genes are TRBV7-2 and TRBJ2-1, with D uncertain. Germline V gives CDR1 SGHTA, CDR2 FQGNSA. The CDR3 covers 12 residues. V was clipped by 5 bases and J by 5 bases, with 7 bases between them. The CDR3 bases are TGTGCCAGCAGCCAAAGTAACAATGAGCAGTTCTTC. This sequence encodes CASSQSNNEQFF.

This clonotype has just a few counts. The V gene is TRBV6-2 or TRBV6-3, the J gene TRBJ2-7, with a tentative D call TRBD2 (5 bases). Germline loops: CDR1 MNHEY, CDR2 SVGEGT. There are 15 residues in the CDR3. Trimming removed 6 bases from V and 2 bases from J, with 17 bases in between. The CDR3 bases are TGTGCCAGCAGCCCAAAGCGGCTTCCTACCTACGAGCAGTACTTC. It encodes CASSPKRLPTYEQYF.

In DNA form, the CDR3 reads TGTGCCAGCAGTGAAAGTGGTCAGCCCCAGCATTTT. It codes for CASSESGQPQHF. V usage is TRBV2 and J usage is TRBJ1-5; the D is unclear. Germline V gene data show CDR1 as SNHLY and CDR2 as FYNNEI. The ends were cut back, 2 bases at V and 6 bases at J, with 5 bases in the middle. This CDR3 contains 12 residues.

The rearrangement joins TRBV25-1 to TRBJ2-6, with 8 positions matching TRBD1. CDR1 and CDR2 (germline): MGHDK, SYGVNS. There are 21 residues in the CDR3. V shed 4 bases and J 0 bases; nucleotides not matched to a gene: 17. CDR3 nucleotides: TGTGCCAGCAGTGCAGCCTTAAAACCCGGGACAGGCTACTCTGGGGCCAACGTCCTGACTTTC. It is translated as CASSAALKPGTGYSGANVLTF. The variable domain in full, with the rest retrieved from reference TRBV25-1 and TRBJ2-6, is EADIYQTPRYLVIGTGKKITLECSQTMGHDKMYWYQQDPGMELHLIHYSYGVNSTEKGDLSSESTVSRIRTEHFPLTLESARPSHTSQYLCASSAALKPGTGYSGANVLTFGAGSRLTVL.

This chain links TRBV6-1 with TRBJ1-2; 7 bases align to TRBD1. There are 13 residues in the CDR3. Germline CDR1 is MNHNS and CDR2 is SASEGT. V lost 5 bases to trimming and J lost 5 bases; unmatched junction nucleotides: 5. CDR3 DNA: TGTGCCAGCAGTACCACAGGGGAGTATGGCTACACCTTC. Translating gives CASSTTGEYGYTF.

The V and J genes are TRBV20-1 and TRBJ2-1; 13 nucleotides align to TRBD2. V lost 1 base, J lost 4 bases, and 10 bases stayed unmatched. Germline V gene data show CDR1 as DFQATT and CDR2 as SNEGSKA (reference sequence). The CDR3 contains 18 residues. CDR3: CSARGTSGRAQIYNEQFF. The CDR3 nucleotides read TGCAGTGCTAGAGGAACTAGCGGGAGGGCCCAGATTTACAATGAGCAGTTCTTC.

The V call is TRBV6-2 or TRBV6-3, the J call TRBJ1-5, with D unclear. The CDR3 totals 13 residues. With 9 bases removed from V and 3 bases from J, the gap between germline ends came to 12 bases. Germline CDR1 and CDR2: MNHEY and SVGEGT. CDR3 residues: CASSPRVNQPQHF. The CDR3 region has the DNA TGTGCCAGTTCGCCGAGGGTCAATCAGCCCCAGCATTTT.

This chain uses TRBV7-9 with TRBJ1-1, with D perhaps TRBD1 (5 bases). The germline gives CDR1 SEHNR, CDR2 FQNEAQ (reference sequence). The CDR3 is 14 residues long. The V and J ends lost 4 bases and 5 bases respectively, with 14 bases between them. The CDR3 loop reads CASSSWGRLTEAFF. CDR3 nucleotides: TGTGCCAGCAGCTCGTGGGGACGTCTGACTGAAGCTTTCTTT. Complete variable domain (other parts from reference TRBV7-9 and TRBJ1-1): DTGVSQNPRHKITKRGQNVTFRCDPISEHNRLYWYRQTLGQGPEFLTYFQNEAQLEKSRLLSDRFSAERPKGSFSTLEIQRTEQGDSAMYLCASSSWGRLTEAFFGQGTRLTVV.

The J gene is TRBJ1-5, the V gene TRBV6-2 or TRBV6-3; D is possibly TRBD1 (5 bases). V gave up 5 bases and J gave up 2 bases, with 22 bases separating them. Germline V gene sequence: CDR1 MNHEY, CDR2 SVGEGT. The CDR3 covers 18 residues. The CDR3 sequence is CASSPGLGTILGNQPQHF. DNA of the CDR3: TGTGCCAGCAGTCCCGGACTAGGGACCATATTGGGCAATCAGCCCCAGCATTTT.